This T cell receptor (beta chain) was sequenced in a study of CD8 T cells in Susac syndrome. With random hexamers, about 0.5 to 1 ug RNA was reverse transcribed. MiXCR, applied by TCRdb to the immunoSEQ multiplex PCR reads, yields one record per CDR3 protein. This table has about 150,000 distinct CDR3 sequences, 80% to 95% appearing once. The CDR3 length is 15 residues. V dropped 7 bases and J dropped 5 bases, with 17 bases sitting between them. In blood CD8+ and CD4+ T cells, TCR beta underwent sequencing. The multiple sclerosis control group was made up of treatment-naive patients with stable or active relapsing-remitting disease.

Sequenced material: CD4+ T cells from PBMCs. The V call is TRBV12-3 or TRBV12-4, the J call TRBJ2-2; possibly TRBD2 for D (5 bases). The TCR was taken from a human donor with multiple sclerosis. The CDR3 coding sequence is TGTGCCAGCACCGTTAAAGCGGATCGTACCGGGGAGCTGTTTTTT. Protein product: CASTVKADRTGELFF.